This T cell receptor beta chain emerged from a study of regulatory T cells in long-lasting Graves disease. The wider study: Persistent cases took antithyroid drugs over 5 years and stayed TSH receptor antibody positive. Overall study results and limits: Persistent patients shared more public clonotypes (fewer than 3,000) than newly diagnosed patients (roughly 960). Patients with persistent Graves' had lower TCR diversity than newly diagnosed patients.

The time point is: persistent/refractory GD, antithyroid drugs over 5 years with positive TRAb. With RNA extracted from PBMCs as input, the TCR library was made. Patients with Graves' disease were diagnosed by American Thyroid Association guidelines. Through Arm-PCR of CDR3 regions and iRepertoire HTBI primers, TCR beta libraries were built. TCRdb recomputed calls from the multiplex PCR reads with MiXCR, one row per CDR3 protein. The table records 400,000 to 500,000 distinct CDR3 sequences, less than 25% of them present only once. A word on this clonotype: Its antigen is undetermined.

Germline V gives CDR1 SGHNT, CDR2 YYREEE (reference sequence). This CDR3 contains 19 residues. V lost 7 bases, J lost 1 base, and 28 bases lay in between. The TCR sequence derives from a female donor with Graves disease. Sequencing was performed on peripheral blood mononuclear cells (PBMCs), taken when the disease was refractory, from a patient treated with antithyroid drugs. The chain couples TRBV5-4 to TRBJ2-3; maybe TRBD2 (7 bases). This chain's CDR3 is CASGGGGGVVTSGTDTQYF. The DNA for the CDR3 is TGTGCCAGCGGCGGCGGAGGGGGTGTTGTTACTAGCGGCACAGATACGCAGTATTTT. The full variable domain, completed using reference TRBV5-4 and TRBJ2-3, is ETGVTQSPTHLIKTRGQQVTLRCSSQSGHNTVSWYQQALGQGPQFIFQYYREEENGRGNFPPRFSGLQFPNYSSELNVNALELDDSALYLCASGGGGGVVTSGTDTQYFGPGTRLTVL.